The clone carrying this T cell receptor beta chain was seen once. Its antigen is unidentified. This sample was taken from a study of beta chain features in type 1 diabetes. General study points: Moderately but significantly shorter TCRB CDR3s were found in Type 1 diabetes patients in all four CD4+ subsets. Still unanswered here is whether HLA type influences TCRB rearrangement. Because the template was cDNA, high-expressing cells might be over-represented.

Sequenced material consisted of expressed TCRB transcripts (all of the isolated RNA was reverse transcribed). The average for stem cell-like memory T cell samples was about a million reads. TCRdb keeps only in-frame clones here, not all; method: immunoSEQ multiplex PCR. The sample holds over 20,000 clones, 49% seen once. The sample taken for sequencing was stem cell memory CD4+ T cells from blood. The receptor's source is a man aged 25 to 40 with type 1 diabetes.

DNA of the CDR3: TGTGCCTGGAGTGTACTACCCTCACAGGGCGAGCAGTACTTC. It specifies CAWSVLPSQGEQYF. This chain joins TRBV30 and TRBJ2-5; possible D gene TRBD1, 6 bases. The end of the DNA aligns better with TRBJ2-7, so the J call may be wrong. Germline V CDR1 and CDR2: GTSNPN, SVGIG (reference sequence). This CDR3 comprises 14 residues.